A selection of T cell receptor beta chains follows, all from one sample in a study of low-dose radiotherapy and immunotherapy resistance in tumors. TCRdb fed the reads into MiXCR, producing one record per CDR3 protein. The sample lists about 30,000 distinct CDR3 sequences; under 55% were seen once. The material was PBMCs, obtained after low-dose radiotherapy plus immunotherapy. These receptors were collected from a male donor with gallbladder cancer. Each CDR3 is given with its conserved first and last residue. The D gene is left open where the match is weak. Clone size is shown for a subset of rows, as once, few, many or a class of expanded clone.

clone_size j_call v_call cdr3_length d_call cdr3_aa cdr3_nt
few TRBJ2-1 TRBV13 14 - CASSSLTSYNEQFF TGTGCCAGCAGTAGTCTAACCTCCTACAATGAGCAGTTCTTC
many TRBJ1-1 TRBV19 12 - CASSATPFEAFF TGTGCCAGTAGTGCCACCCCGTTTGAGGCTTTCTTT
many TRBJ2-6 TRBV10-3 15 TRBD1 CAIGDSVSGANVLTF TGTGCCATCGGGGACAGCGTTTCTGGGGCCAACGTCCTGACTTTC
few TRBJ2-2 TRBV27 18 - CASSLLAGNTGELFFFFF -
once TRBJ2-2 TRBV24-1 17 TRBD1 CATGTPDRGGYSGELFF TGTGCCACCGGAACGCCGGATCGAGGGGGCTATTCCGGGGAGCTGTTTTTT
- TRBJ2-1 TRBV7-9 19 TRBD2 CASSLAVSGGGSSYNEQFF TGTGCCAGCAGCTTAGCGGTTAGCGGGGGGGGGAGCTCCTACAATGAGCAGTTCTTC
- TRBJ2-6 TRBV12-3/TRBV12-4 14 - CASTPYSGANVLTF TGTGCCAGCACCCCTTACAGTGGGGCCAACGTCCTGACTTTC
- TRBJ2-7 TRBV5-1 14 TRBD1 CASSTTGDAYEQYF TGCGCCAGCAGCACCACAGGGGACGCCTACGAGCAGTACTTC
- TRBJ2-7 TRBV7-9 18 TRBD1 CASSGDRRDRRSSYEQYF TGTGCCAGCAGCGGGGACAGACGAGACCGAAGGAGCTCCTACGAGCAGTACTTC
- TRBJ2-3 TRBV5-8 14 - CASSPVAPTDTQYF TGTGCCAGCAGCCCCGTGGCGCCCACAGATACGCAGTATTTT
many TRBJ1-1 TRBV6-2/TRBV6-3 13 - CASSLRGWTEAFF TGTGCCAGCAGCTTAAGGGGATGGACTGAAGCTTTCTTT
medium-sized TRBJ2-1 TRBV29-1 13 - CSVQGLTYNEQFF TGCAGCGTTCAGGGGTTAACCTACAATGAGCAGTTCTTC
- TRBJ2-5 TRBV4-2 15 TRBD2 CASSQDRGGQETQYF TGTGCCAGCAGCCAAGATCGGGGGGGCCAAGAGACCCAGTACTTC
- TRBJ2-7 TRBV2 16 - CASSYRGGRGRFGQYF TGTGCCAGCTCCTATCGGGGGGGCAGGGGGCGGTTTGGGCAGTACTTC
few TRBJ1-5 TRBV6-6 14 - CASSYLQVNQPQHF TGTGCCAGCAGTTACCTACAGGTAAATCAGCCCCAGCATTTT
- TRBJ2-3 TRBV7-2 14 - CASSLGRSTDTQYF TGTGCCAGCAGCTTAGGCAGGAGCACAGATACGCAGTATTTT
- TRBJ2-2 TRBV29-1 16 - CSVDPLETLNTGELFF TGCAGCGTTGACCCTTTAGAGACTTTGAACACCGGGGAGCTGTTTTTT
many TRBJ2-1 TRBV6-2/TRBV6-3 13 - CASRTSSYNEQFF TGTGCCAGCAGGACTTCCTCCTACAATGAGCAGTTCTTC
once TRBJ1-4 TRBV5-6 17 - CASSFSPGRATNEKLFF TGTGCCAGCAGCTTCTCCCCTGGGAGAGCAACTAATGAAAAACTGTTTTTT
- TRBJ2-1 TRBV20-1 14 - CSARRQSSYNEQFF TGCAGTGCTAGAAGACAGAGCTCCTACAATGAGCAGTTCTTC
- TRBJ2-5 TRBV6-2/TRBV6-3 15 - CASSWAGTNQETQYF TGTGCCAGCAGTTGGGCCGGGACCAACCAAGAGACCCAGTACTTC
- TRBJ1-2 TRBV6-1 10 - CATHDYGYTF TGTGCCACCCATGACTATGGCTACACCTTC
- TRBJ2-2 TRBV6-2/TRBV6-3 16 TRBD2 CASSTLAGALTGELFF TGTGCCAGCAGTACCTTAGCGGGGGCGCTCACCGGGGAGCTGTTTTTT
few TRBJ2-1 TRBV29-1 13 - CSLSLGLGNEQFF TGCAGCCTCTCGTTGGGATTGGGAAATGAGCAGTTCTTC
many TRBJ2-5 TRBV4-3 15 TRBD2 CASSQAVAGQETQYF TGCGCCAGCAGCCAAGCGGTAGCGGGCCAAGAGACCCAGTACTTC
medium-sized TRBJ2-5 TRBV18 14 - CASSPPSGTETQYF TGTGCCAGCTCACCACCGTCCGGGACTGAGACCCAGTACTTC
many TRBJ1-5 TRBV10-3 17 - CAISDPISGESNQPQHF TGTGCCATCAGTGATCCTATATCCGGGGAGAGCAATCAGCCCCAGCATTTT
- TRBJ2-4 TRBV4-1 14 TRBD1 CASSPHTGGNIQYF TGCGCCAGCAGCCCTCATACAGGGGGAAACATTCAGTACTTC
- TRBJ1-5 TRBV19 15 TRBD1 CASSRKGQYNQPQHF TGTGCCAGTAGTAGGAAGGGACAGTACAATCAGCCCCAGCATTTT
many TRBJ1-1 TRBV19 18 TRBD1 CASSIDRRRDSMNTEAFF TGTGCCAGTAGTATAGATAGGAGGAGGGACAGCATGAACACTGAAGCTTTCTTT
medium-sized TRBJ2-7 TRBV3-1 13 - CASSPRSIYEQYF TGTGCCAGCAGCCCCAGATCCATCTACGAGCAGTACTTC
- TRBJ2-5 TRBV7-2 14 - CASSFRGGSETQYF TGTGCCAGCAGCTTTAGGGGGGGCAGTGAGACCCAGTACTTC
many TRBJ1-2 TRBV19 13 TRBD1 CASRGQGDYGYTF TGTGCCAGTAGAGGCCAGGGGGACTATGGCTACACCTTC
- TRBJ1-5 TRBV6-2/TRBV6-3 13 TRBD1 CATRGLTGQPQHF TGTGCCACCAGGGGGTTAACGGGTCAGCCCCAGCATTTT
- TRBJ2-7 TRBV15 13 - CATSQNLSYEQYF TGTGCCACCAGCCAAAACCTCTCCTACGAGCAGTACTTC
medium-sized TRBJ1-2 TRBV10-3 15 - CAISDPSDLRYGYTF TGTGCCATCAGTGACCCCAGCGATCTTCGCTATGGCTACACCTTC
- TRBJ2-7 TRBV14 19 TRBD2 CASSQGATSGPFTAYEQYF TGTGCCAGCAGCCAAGGAGCGACTAGCGGGCCATTTACAGCCTACGAGCAGTACTTC
- TRBJ2-1 TRBV5-1 15 TRBD2 CASGPRGGGYNEQFF TGCGCCAGCGGTCCACGGGGGGGCGGGTACAATGAGCAGTTCTTC
- TRBJ1-5 TRBV29-1 14 - CSVGQGSGNQPQHF TGCAGCGTTGGTCAGGGTTCGGGCAATCAGCCCCAGCATTTT
few TRBJ2-7 TRBV6-1 13 - CASRTPNSHEQYF TGTGCCAGCAGAACTCCTAACAGCCACGAGCAGTACTTC
medium-sized TRBJ2-3 TRBV19 15 TRBD2 CASTLAGPSTDTQYF TGTGCCAGTACCCTAGCGGGTCCTAGCACAGATACGCAGTATTTT
many TRBJ2-5 TRBV20-1 13 - CSALDWSQETQYF TGCAGTGCTTTGGACTGGAGCCAAGAGACCCAGTACTTC
- TRBJ2-1 TRBV7-2 15 - CASSFSGQGLGEQFF TGTGCCAGCAGCTTTAGTGGACAGGGACTAGGTGAGCAGTTCTTC
- TRBJ2-1 TRBV20-1 15 - CSAQRAGSSYNEQFF TGCAGTGCGCAGAGGGCTGGGAGCTCCTACAATGAGCAGTTCTTC
many TRBJ2-3 TRBV29-1 15 TRBD2 CSVGASGGRTDTQYF TGCAGCGTTGGGGCTAGCGGGGGGCGCACAGATACGCAGTATTTT
- TRBJ1-1 TRBV19 15 TRBD1 CASSTFGTGNTEAFF TGTGCCAGTAGTACATTCGGGACAGGGAACACTGAAGCTTTCTTT
few TRBJ2-2 TRBV9 15 - CASSVAAGTGELFFF -
- TRBJ1-3 TRBV27 14 TRBD1 CASSPRQGRNTIYF TGTGCCAGCAGTCCCAGACAGGGAAGAAACACCATATATTTT
- TRBJ2-5 TRBV29-1 15 TRBD2 CSVHVLAGSRETQYF TGCAGCGTTCATGTGCTAGCGGGAAGTCGGGAGACCCAGTACTTC
- TRBJ2-3 TRBV7-2 15 TRBD2 CASSGSGGAVDTQYF TGTGCCAGCAGCGGAAGCGGGGGGGCCGTAGATACGCAGTATTTT
once TRBJ1-1 TRBV6-1 16 - CASSYSAGAMNTEAFF TGTGCCAGCAGTTACTCGGCAGGGGCCATGAACACTGAAGCTTTCTTT
many TRBJ2-7 TRBV29-1 10 - CSAMGPEQYF TGCAGCGCTATGGGCCCCGAGCAGTACTTC
medium-sized TRBJ1-2 TRBV11-2 18 - CASSPTLWGRGVTYGYTF TGTGCCAGCAGCCCCACCTTATGGGGCAGGGGCGTTACTTATGGCTACACCTTC
many TRBJ2-1 TRBV29-1 12 TRBD2 CSAPWGGDEQFF TGCAGCGCCCCATGGGGGGGGGATGAGCAGTTCTTC
- TRBJ2-7 TRBV3-1 16 TRBD1 CASSFHGAGGSYEQYF TGTGCCAGCAGCTTCCACGGGGCAGGGGGTTCCTACGAGCAGTACTTC
- TRBJ1-2 TRBV19 21 - CASIGGGAKGADTKSNYGYTF TGTGCCAGTATCGGCGGGGGCGCGAAGGGCGCTGACACGAAATCTAACTATGGCTACACCTTC
many TRBJ2-4 TRBV11-2 17 TRBD1 CASSSRTGGIAKNIQYF TGTGCCAGCAGCTCAAGGACAGGGGGAATAGCCAAAAACATTCAGTACTTC
few TRBJ2-1 TRBV3-1 14 TRBD2 CASSQDQTAGGSFF TGTGCCAGCAGCCAAGATCAGACAGCGGGGGGGTCGTTCTTC